This TCR beta chain was documented in a study of cytotoxic CD8 clonotypes in ibrutinib-treated CLL. General study findings and limits: Baseline-level clonality went beyond age-matched healthy donors and moved in step with circulating CD8+ T-cell counts.

The CDR3 is 11 amino acids. V was cut by 9 bases and J by 4 bases, with 8 bases left in between. The germline CDR1 and CDR2 sequences are SGDLS and YYNGEE. This clone has just a few counts. As yet, its antigen is unknown. Profiled with immunoSEQ multiplex PCR; TCRdb holds only in-frame clones, not every one. The table shows some 150,000 clones, with 60% to 85% occurring only once. The sample was PBMCs, taken after 12 months of ibrutinib treatment. The TCR comes from a human donor with chronic lymphocytic leukemia. The chain has TRBV9 and TRBJ2-4; D is perhaps TRBD1 (6 bases). This CDR3 reads CAIGQKNIQYF. CDR3 DNA: TGTGCCATCGGACAGAAAAACATTCAGTACTTC. Full variable domain (remainder filled in from reference TRBV9 and TRBJ2-4): DSGVTQTPKHLITATGQRVTLRCSPRSGDLSVYWYQQSLDQGLQFLIQYYNGEERAKGNILERFSAQQFPDLHSELNLSSLELGDSALYFCAIGQKNIQYFGAGTRLSVL.